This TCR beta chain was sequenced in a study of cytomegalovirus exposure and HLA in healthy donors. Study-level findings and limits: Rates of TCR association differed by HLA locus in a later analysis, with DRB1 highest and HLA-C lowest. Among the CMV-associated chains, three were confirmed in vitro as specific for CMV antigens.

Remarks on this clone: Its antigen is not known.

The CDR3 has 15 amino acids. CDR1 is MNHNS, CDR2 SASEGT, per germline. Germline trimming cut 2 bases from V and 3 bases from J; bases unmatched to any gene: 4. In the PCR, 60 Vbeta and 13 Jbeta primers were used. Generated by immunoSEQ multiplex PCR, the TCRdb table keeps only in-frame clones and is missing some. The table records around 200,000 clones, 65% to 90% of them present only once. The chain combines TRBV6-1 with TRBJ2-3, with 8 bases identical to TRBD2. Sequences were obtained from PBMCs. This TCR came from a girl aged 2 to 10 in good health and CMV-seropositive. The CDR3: CASSEIGGGTDTQYF. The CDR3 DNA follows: TGTGCCAGCAGTGAAATCGGGGGGGGGACAGATACGCAGTATTTT.